A single sample is the source of the 8 T cell receptor beta chains below, sequenced in a study of T cell responses to AZD1222 COVID-19 vaccine. Using immunoSEQ multiplex PCR, the repertoire was profiled, and TCRdb retains in-frame clones only, with some absent. The sample yields some 120,000 clones, about 92% seen once. Here the sequenced sample was peripheral blood, taken on day 0 of MenACWY control vaccination. Receptors originate from an adult in good health.

The chain links TRBV28 to TRBJ2-7; D not resolved. The ends were cut back, 8 bases at V and 3 bases at J, with 8 bases in the middle. From germline, CDR1 is MDHEN and CDR2 SYDVKM. The CDR3 consists of 11 residues. Written as DNA, the CDR3 is TGTGCCAGCTCGGGTTTCTACGAGCAGTACTTC. It encodes CASSGFYEQYF.

This clone was recorded a few times. The chain combines TRBV9 with TRBJ1-2, with 8 bases identical to TRBD1. The CDR3 covers 16 residues. CDR1 is SGDLS, CDR2 YYNGEE, per germline. J gave up 5 bases and V 4 bases, and 13 bases lay outside the gene matches. This CDR3 reads CASSLTLTGTGYGYTF. In DNA, the CDR3 is TGTGCCAGCAGCCTAACCCTTACCGGGACAGGTTATGGCTACACCTTC.

The chain couples TRBV5-4 to TRBJ2-1; tentative D call: TRBD2 (6 bases). Germline-derived CDR1 and CDR2 are SGHNT and YYREEE (reference sequence). The CDR3 covers 16 residues. The ends were cut back, 2 bases at V and 5 bases at J, with 17 bases in the middle. The CDR3 protein is CASSLGARGGHNEQFF. The CDR3, as DNA: TGTGCCAGCAGCTTAGGAGCCAGAGGAGGGCACAATGAGCAGTTCTTC. The variable domain in full, completed from reference TRBV5-4 and TRBJ2-1, reads ETGVTQSPTHLIKTRGQQVTLRCSSQSGHNTVSWYQQALGQGPQFIFQYYREEENGRGNFPPRFSGLQFPNYSSELNVNALELDDSALYLCASSLGARGGHNEQFFGPGTRLTVL.

The gene calls are TRBV28 and TRBJ1-5; weak D call: TRBD1 (5 bases). The CDR3 runs to 15 residues. The V gene's germline CDR1 is MDHEN and CDR2 SYDVKM. V gave up 2 bases and J gave up 2 bases, with 10 bases separating them. CDR3: CASSLSRGGNQPQHF. The CDR3 DNA reads as TGTGCCAGCAGTTTAAGTAGAGGGGGCAATCAGCCCCAGCATTTT.

This clone has only one observation. J is TRBJ2-6 and V is TRBV11-2, with 12 bases identical to TRBD1. Germline CDR1 is SGHAT and CDR2 is FQNNGV. V trimming: 5 bases; J trimming: 0 bases; junction bases outside the gene matches: 8. This CDR3 has 19 amino acids. The CDR3 nucleotides are TGTGCCAGCAGCAATAGGGACAGGGGGCGTCCCTCTGGGGCCAACGTCCTGACTTTC. Its translation: CASSNRDRGRPSGANVLTF. The full variable domain, with the rest looked up from reference TRBV11-2 and TRBJ2-6, is EAGVAQSPRYKIIEKRQSVAFWCNPISGHATLYWYQQILGQGPKLLIQFQNNGVVDDSQLPKDRFSAERLKGVDSTLKIQPAKLEDSAVYLCASSNRDRGRPSGANVLTFGAGSRLTVL.

This clone was seen once. The chain uses TRBV9 and TRBJ2-5; no firm D call. The germline gives CDR1 SGDLS, CDR2 YYNGEE. Trimming stripped 0 bases from V and 4 bases from J, with 4 bases between. The CDR3 length is 12 residues. The CDR3 loop is CASSVGLETQYF. CDR3 DNA: TGTGCCAGCAGCGTAGGGTTAGAGACCCAGTACTTC.

CDR3 region: CASSLTGAGYTF. The CDR3 DNA reads as TGCGCCAGCAGCTTGACCGGGGCCGGCTACACCTTC. The rearrangement uses TRBV5-1 and TRBJ1-2; the D gene is possibly TRBD1 (5 bases). The length of the CDR3 is 12 residues. Germline CDR1 SGHRS, CDR2 YFSETQ. With 1 base removed from V and 8 bases from J, the gap between germline ends came to 9 bases.

The V and J genes are TRBV5-1 and TRBJ2-3, with D possibly TRBD2 on 7 matching bases. The CDR3 has 16 residues. The V gene's germline CDR1 is SGHRS and CDR2 YFSETQ. The V gene lost 4 bases and the J gene lost 2 bases, with 17 bases spanning the gap. The CDR3 bases are TGCGCCAGCAGCCACAAGTGGGGGGGGGCCACAGATACGCAGTATTTT. Translating gives CASSHKWGGATDTQYF. The full variable domain, in which reference TRBV5-1 and TRBJ2-3 provide the parts outside the CDR3, is KAGVTQTPRYLIKTRGQQVTLSCSPISGHRSVSWYQQTPGQGLQFLFEYFSETQRNKGNFPGRFSGRQFSNSRSEMNVSTLELGDSALYLCASSHKWGGATDTQYFGPGTRLTVL.